The clone carrying this TCR beta chain was observed a handful of times. The antigen remains undetermined. The CDR3 is 15 amino acids. The ends lost 10 bases at V and 0 bases at J; junction bases unmatched: 10. The V gene's germline CDR1 is SGHTA and CDR2 FQGNSA. MiXCR, run by TCRdb on the 5' RACE reads, gives a single entry per CDR3 protein. Found here are around 530,000 distinct CDR3 sequences, about 15% of them singletons; the top ten hold about 0.47%. This specimen belongs to a study of identical twins. General observations from the study: The study based its conclusions on cross-sectional statistical analysis and did not follow the same donors. Clonotypes of the beta chain that were abundant in cord blood carried fewer insertions (memory repertoires showed none).

These same records also appear under a second study, on yellow fever vaccine responses in identical twins.

The sample was CD4+ T cells sorted from blood. This clonotype was obtained from a woman younger than 35 in good health. This rearrangement joins TRBV7-2 to TRBJ2-5; 8 nucleotides agree with TRBD2. The CDR3: CANRRGGGYQETQYF. The CDR3 DNA sequence: TGTGCCAACAGGAGGGGCGGGGGGTACCAAGAGACCCAGTACTTC.